This T cell receptor beta chain was identified in a study of beta chain features in type 1 diabetes. In its sample, this clone was seen a few times. The antigen is unknown. This sample includes further DNA sequences coding for the same CDR3. Expressed TCRB transcripts were sequenced because the entire RNA isolate underwent reverse transcription. Clones were sequenced by immunoSEQ multiplex PCR, and TCRdb holds only the in-frame ones, with some missing. This table has around 360,000 clones, around an eighth appearing once. After removal of 1 base from V and 1 base from J, the junction contained 0 bases not matched to a gene. The CDR3 is made up of 14 amino acids. Per germline, CDR1 SGHRS and CDR2 YFSETQ. Points from the study as a whole: The study found moderately but significantly shorter TCRB CDR3s in all four CD4+ subsets of Type 1 diabetes patients.

The chain combines TRBV5-1 with TRBJ2-5; 8 nucleotides line up with TRBD1. Sequenced: naive CD4+ T cells from blood. This TCR derives from a woman younger than 30 with type 1 diabetes. Here the CDR3 reads CASSLTGGQETQYF. The CDR3 DNA reads TGCGCCAGCAGCTTGACAGGGGGCCAAGAGACCCAGTACTTC.